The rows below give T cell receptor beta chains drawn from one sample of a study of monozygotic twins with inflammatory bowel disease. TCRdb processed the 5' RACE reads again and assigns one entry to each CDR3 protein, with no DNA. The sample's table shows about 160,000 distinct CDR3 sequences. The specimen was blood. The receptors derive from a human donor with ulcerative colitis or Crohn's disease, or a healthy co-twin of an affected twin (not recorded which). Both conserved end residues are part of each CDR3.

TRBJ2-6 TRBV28 CASRHRDRSSGANVLTF
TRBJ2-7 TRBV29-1 CSVSGTSGRASYEQYF
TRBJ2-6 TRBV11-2 CASRTSRTGESGANVLTF
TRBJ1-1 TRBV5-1 CASSWQGWDTEAFF
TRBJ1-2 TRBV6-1 CASSAGQGRYGYTF
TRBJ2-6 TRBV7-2 CASSSDRLTSGANVLTF
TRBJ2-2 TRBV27 CASRLAGTNTGELFF
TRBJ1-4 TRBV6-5 CASSSSTNEKLFF
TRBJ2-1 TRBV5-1 CASSLGVLPYNEQFF
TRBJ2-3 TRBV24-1 CATSDSWTSGVPDTQYF
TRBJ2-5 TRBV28 CASSPPSEEETQYF
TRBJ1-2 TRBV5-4 CASSFLTTGGQSYTF
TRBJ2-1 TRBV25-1 CASSESGGSSYNEQFF
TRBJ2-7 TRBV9 CASSVEAGGWYEQYF
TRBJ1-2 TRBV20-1 CSASLQSNSRTGPNYGYTF